These 8 T cell receptor beta chains came from one sample sequenced in a study of CD8+ T cells in alopecia areata (dated by TCRdb to between 2017 and 2018). The time point label on this specimen signifies: more than 3 weeks on oral tofacitinib. The treatment or condition label on this specimen signifies: oral pan-JAK inhibitor, 5-10 mg twice daily. Library creation used the immunoSEQ multiplex PCR assay. RNA was extracted from all samples and reverse transcribed into cDNA as template for TCR sequencing. The table was pulled from immuneACCESS by TCRdb, which kept in-frame rearrangements only. Such tables lose some clones; where checked, under half of the loss comes from unresolved V genes, and the rest has no known cause. Within this sample are about 210,000 clones, with over 60% of them counted one time only. The ten largest clones add up to 4.2% of the sample. Specimen: CD4+ T cells sorted from blood, collected at week 4, from a patient treated with tofacitinib. The source is a human donor with alopecia areata.

This chain's CDR3 is CASSLSGVRDEQYF. For the CDR3, the DNA is TGTGCCAGCAGCTTGTCAGGGGTCAGGGACGAGCAGTACTTC. The chain couples TRBV7-9 to TRBJ2-7, with a possible D match to TRBD1 (6 bases). The V and J ends lost 3 bases and 5 bases respectively, with 14 bases between them. Germline V gives CDR1 SEHNR, CDR2 FQNEAQ (reference sequence). This CDR3 spans 14 amino acids.

The chain couples TRBV2 to TRBJ1-5; 9 nucleotides align to TRBD1. Germline V gene lookup returns CDR1 SNHLY and CDR2 FYNNEI. CDR3 length: 14 amino acids. The V gene end was trimmed by 5 bases and the J gene end by 2 bases; junction bases not matched to a gene: 1. The CDR3 protein is CASSWTGGNQPQHF. The CDR3 coding sequence is TGTGCCAGCAGTTGGACAGGGGGCAATCAGCCCCAGCATTTT.

The chain has TRBV6-5 and TRBJ1-6; the match to TRBD1 covers 7 bases. The length of the CDR3 is 14 residues. CDR1 and CDR2 (germline): MNHEY, SVGAGI. Unmatched junction bases numbered 7, after V lost 7 bases and J lost 7 bases. In nucleotides, the CDR3 is TGTGCCAGCACCCTAGGGACAGTCAATTCACCCCTCCACTTT. Protein sequence: CASTLGTVNSPLHF.

The V and J genes are TRBV7-2 and TRBJ1-5; TRBD1 matches at 12 bases. The CDR3 loop spans 15 amino acids. The germline V gene encodes CDR1 SGHTA and CDR2 FQGNSA. The ends lost 4 bases at V and 4 bases at J; junction bases unmatched: 2. CDR3 loop: CASSSGQGANQPQHF. The CDR3, as DNA: TGTGCCAGCAGCTCGGGACAGGGGGCTAATCAGCCCCAGCATTTT.

The genes are TRBV6-5 and TRBJ1-1; unclear D gene. The V and J ends lost 5 bases and 7 bases respectively, with 14 bases between them. This CDR3 has 13 amino acids. Germline CDR1 is MNHEY and CDR2 is SVGAGI. CDR3 sequence: CASSANPGYEAFF. In DNA form, the CDR3 reads TGTGCCAGCAGTGCCAATCCGGGGTATGAAGCTTTCTTT.

The chain has TRBV30 and TRBJ1-4, with 7 positions matching TRBD1. Germline trimming cut 1 base from V and 3 bases from J; bases unmatched to any gene: 2. The germline V gene has CDR1 GTSNPN and CDR2 SVGIG (reference sequence). The CDR3 has 14 amino acids. In DNA form, the CDR3 reads TGTGCCTGGAGTGGACAGGGTGCTAATGAAAAACTGTTTTTT. It is translated as CAWSGQGANEKLFF.

This chain uses TRBV27 with TRBJ1-1; D may be TRBD1 (5 bases). The V gene lost 4 bases and the J gene lost 3 bases, with 12 bases spanning the gap. Germline CDR1 is MNHEY and CDR2 is SMNVEV (reference sequence). The CDR3 spans 14 residues. The CDR3 DNA follows: TGTGCCAGCAGTTCCTATGGGGCAGACACTGAAGCTTTCTTT. Translated: CASSSYGADTEAFF.

This chain joins TRBV2 and TRBJ2-3; perhaps TRBD2 as D (5 bases). The germline V gene has CDR1 SNHLY and CDR2 FYNNEI. The CDR3 is 11 amino acids. The V gene lost 8 bases and the J gene lost 13 bases, with 16 bases spanning the gap. CDR3 nucleotide sequence: TGTGCCAGCTTTCTCGGGGAGTGGAAGTATTTT. Residues: CASFLGEWKYF.